This is a list of T cell receptor beta chains from one sample in a study of T cell repertoires in cytomegalovirus infection. TCRdb re-analysed the reads in MiXCR, keeping a single row per CDR3 protein. The profile shows about 240,000 distinct CDR3 sequences, under 8.5% of them singletons. Sequencing was performed on PBMCs. These receptors were obtained from a human donor in good health (CMV status not recorded). Some clones in this sample may be carry-over from other donors' samples. CDR3s include the opening cysteine and the closing phenylalanine or tryptophan. A D gene is named only where the DNA matches it firmly. Size is omitted from some rows. Given values are once, few, many or a class for expanded clones.

>-|many|TRBV7-2|TRBJ1-4|15
CASSRRSRDAEKLFF
TGTGCCAGCAGCCGTAGAAGCCGGGACGCCGAAAAACTGTTTTTT
>TRBD1|many|TRBV6-1|TRBJ2-7|16
CASRTGQGPDSYEQYF
TGTGCCAGCAGAACCGGACAGGGGCCAGACTCCTACGAGCAGTACTTC
>-|many|TRBV29-1|TRBJ1-2|13
CSVFNVDNYGYTF
TGCAGCGTCTTTAACGTAGATAACTATGGCTACACCTTC
>-|many|TRBV7-2|TRBJ2-5|15
CASSPGGGGRKTQYF
TGTGCCAGCAGCCCCGGCGGAGGGGGAAGGAAGACCCAGTACTTC
>-|many|TRBV28|TRBJ2-5|15
CASSLRNLGGETQYF
TGTGCCAGCAGTTTAAGAAATCTCGGCGGGGAGACCCAGTACTTC
>-|few|TRBV7-9|TRBJ2-4|15
CASSLWVEAKNIQYF
TGTGCCAGCAGCTTATGGGTCGAGGCCAAAAACATTCAGTACTTC
>-|-|TRBV20-1|TRBJ2-7|13
CSARDGRNYEQYF
TGCAGTGCTAGAGATGGTCGAAACTACGAGCAGTACTTC
>-|many|TRBV28|TRBJ1-2|13
CASSLIRVSGYTF
TGTGCCAGCAGTTTGATCAGGGTCTCTGGCTACACCTTC
>-|many|TRBV27|TRBJ2-1|14
CASSQIVRSNEQFF
TGTGCCAGCAGTCAAATTGTTAGGTCCAATGAGCAGTTCTTC
>-|many|TRBV20-1|TRBJ1-1|10
CSASGGQAFF
TGCAGTGCTAGCGGGGGGCAGGCTTTCTTT
>-|many|TRBV15|TRBJ2-5|14
CATSRGSYQETQYF
TGTGCCACCAGCAGAGGAAGTTACCAAGAGACCCAGTACTTC
>-|many|TRBV19|TRBJ2-7|15
CASSADPDSLYEQYF
TGTGCCAGTAGTGCGGATCCGGACAGCCTCTACGAGCAGTACTTC